This TCR beta chain was identified during a study of shared clonotypes between healthy human individuals. Study in general: Every donor yielded three CD4 naive, three CD4 memory, two CD8 naive and one CD8 memory plate. Study conclusions and caveats: Rarefaction showed sorted-subset sequencing was incomplete despite large depth. Memory subsets had estimated richness that was generally smaller than that of naive subsets.

V dropped 4 bases and J dropped 4; count of bases not matched to a gene: 13. The germline V gene encodes CDR1 SGHRS and CDR2 YFSETQ. The CDR3 runs 18 residues. The donors were adults (healthy and HIV-negative) with no recent acute infections or vaccinations. Note on this clone: Its target is not known.

Assay used: immunoSEQ multiplex PCR; TCRdb lists only in-frame clones, some missing. The table includes roughly 520,000 clones, 90% to 96% detected once. The chain carries TRBV5-1 and TRBJ2-1, with TRBD2 matching 11 bases. This TCR was recovered from a woman between 25 and 40 years old in good health. What was sequenced was naive CD4+ T cells sorted from blood. Subset here: CD45RA+ positively selected. DNA for the CDR3: TGCGCCAGCAGCACACTGCTCCGGACTAGCGGGTCTTACAATGAGCAGTTCTTC. Residues: CASSTLLRTSGSYNEQFF.